This T cell receptor beta chain was identified during a study of cytomegalovirus exposure and HLA in healthy donors. This clone was found a few times. The antigen is unknown. Findings and limits, study-wide: HLA-A and HLA-B allele assignments for most subjects were reportedly predicted accurately using TCR beta sequences.

The PCR had 60 Vbeta and 13 Jbeta primers. The repertoire was sequenced with immunoSEQ multiplex PCR; TCRdb's copy has only in-frame clones and lacks some. The data contain around 180,000 clones, over 80% of them singletons. Germline V lookup: CDR1 SEHNR, CDR2 FQNEAQ (reference sequence). The CDR3 has 13 amino acids. The V gene lost 5 bases and the J gene lost 6 bases, with 13 bases spanning the gap. The TCR was taken from a boy aged 2-9 years in good health and CMV-seronegative. The sequenced material came from PBMCs. This rearrangement joins TRBV7-9 to TRBJ1-1; the D gene is possibly TRBD1 (6 bases). This CDR3 is CASSQTEGAEAFF. The DNA for the CDR3 is TGTGCCAGCAGCCAAACCGAGGGGGCTGAAGCTTTCTTT.